The 25 T cell receptor beta chains given below trace back to one sample, sequenced in a study of CD8 T cells in ankylosing spondylitis (dated by TCRdb to about 2017). Here is what the overall study found, with its caveats: Blood from ankylosing spondylitis patients appeared to be characterized by a TCR beta motif made up of under ten highly homologous amino acid variants.

Their antigen targets remain unknown. Libraries were constructed by 5' RACE. These reads were obtained on an Illumina HiSeq 2500. TCRdb ran its own pipeline on the public reads, namely fastp trimming at Q25 and MiXCR clone calling, and kept in-frame beta chains. Every entry covers one CDR3 protein and lists the most common genes and DNA from its rows. The sample table contains about 210,000 distinct CDR3 sequences; only one count was recorded for approximately 7.4% of them. 14% of the sample is in the top ten clones. Input material: blood, either unsorted or a sorted T cell fraction (not recorded which). These receptors were obtained from a male donor with ankylosing spondylitis.

There are many counts of this clonotype. The chain couples TRBV5-1 to TRBJ2-1; D may be TRBD1 or TRBD2 (5 bases each). Trimming took off 4 bases at V and 8 bases at J, with 19 bases between the two ends. This CDR3 comprises 15 residues. Germline V gives CDR1 SGHRS, CDR2 YFSETQ. CDR3 DNA sequence: TGCGCCAGCAGCGAAGCGGTCATTCCCAGGGATGAGCAGTTCTTC. Amino acids: CASSEAVIPRDEQFF.

In this sample, this clonotype turned up many times. V and J are TRBV9 and TRBJ2-7; D is uncertain. This CDR3 is built from 13 residues. Trimming pared 4 bases from V and 2 bases from J, leaving 10 bases between. Per the germline V gene, CDR1 is SGDLS and CDR2 is YYNGEE. The chain's CDR3 is CASSPADTYEQYF. The CDR3 region has the DNA TGTGCCAGCAGCCCCGCCGACACCTACGAGCAGTACTTC.

The gene calls are TRBV7-2 and TRBJ2-7, with D tentatively TRBD1 (5 bases). The germline V gene encodes CDR1 SGHTA and CDR2 FQGNSA. V was trimmed by 2 bases and J by 4 bases, leaving 12 bases between them. The CDR3 length is 14 residues. The CDR3 nucleotides are TGTGCCAGCAGCTTACGCAGGGCTGTTTACGAGCAGTACTTC. Translating gives CASSLRRAVYEQYF.

This clonotype was counted only a few times. The V call is TRBV18, the J call TRBJ2-3; either TRBD1 or TRBD2 may supply D (5 bases each). Per the germline V gene, CDR1 is KGHSH and CDR2 is LQKENI. The CDR3 is 16 amino acids. Trimming pared 5 bases from V and 0 bases from J, leaving 15 bases between. The chain's CDR3 is CASSAYPGRSTDTQYF. The CDR3 nucleotides read TGTGCCAGCTCAGCCTACCCGGGACGGAGCACAGATACGCAGTATTTT.

The chain couples TRBV28 to TRBJ2-3, with D tentatively TRBD1 (6 bases). V lost 3 bases and J 2 bases, leaving 12 bases between the germline ends. The CDR3 loop spans 15 amino acids. CDR1 and CDR2 (germline): MDHEN, SYDVKM. The CDR3 loop reads CASSFGTQSTDTQYF. The CDR3 bases are TGTGCCAGCAGTTTTGGGACACAATCCACAGATACGCAGTATTTT.

This clonotype has at least ten counts. V and J are TRBV7-8 and TRBJ2-7, with TRBD2 as a possible D gene (6 bases). Deletions cut 5 bases from V and 2 bases from J, with 13 bases between. The CDR3 sequence is 14 residues long. CDR1 SGHVS and CDR2 FQNEAQ come from the germline V gene. The CDR3 loop is CASSRISGAYEQYF. The CDR3 DNA is TGTGCCAGCAGCCGAATCTCGGGGGCCTACGAGCAGTACTTC.

The chain recombines TRBV4-3 with TRBJ2-1, with D perhaps TRBD1 (6 bases). The CDR3 is 17 amino acids. CDR1 is LGHNA and CDR2 is YSLEER in the germline V gene. The V and J ends lost 0 bases and 2 bases respectively, with 14 bases between them. The CDR3 reads CASSQDPTGQPYNEQFF. CDR3 sequence (DNA): TGCGCCAGCAGCCAAGATCCCACCGGACAGCCCTACAATGAGCAGTTCTTC.

This clonotype was seen ten or more times. This rearrangement joins TRBV27 to TRBJ2-4; perhaps TRBD1 as D (6 bases). This CDR3 comprises 15 residues. CDR1 and CDR2 (germline): MNHEY, SMNVEV (reference sequence). V gave up 5 bases and J gave up 6 bases, with 17 bases separating them. CDR3 sequence reads: CASSNEGPRGNIQYF. The CDR3 DNA reads as TGTGCCAGCAGTAATGAGGGTCCCAGGGGAAACATTCAGTACTTC.

The rearrangement links TRBV5-6 to TRBJ1-1, with a possible D match to TRBD1 (6 bases). The ends were cut back, 4 bases at V and 4 bases at J, with 14 bases in the middle. This CDR3 is built from 14 residues. Germline V lookup: CDR1 SGHDT, CDR2 YYEEEE. The CDR3 loop reads CASSPKTGFTEAFF. CDR3 nucleotide sequence: TGTGCCAGCAGCCCAAAGACAGGATTCACTGAAGCTTTCTTT.

Ten or more counts support this clonotype. This chain uses TRBV5-5 with TRBJ2-2; 7 bases are a match to TRBD1. CDR3 length: 18 residues. V gave up 1 base and J gave up 0 bases; unmatched junction bases: 9. Germline CDR1 and CDR2: SGHKS and YYEKEE (reference sequence). The CDR3 nucleotides read TGTGCCAGCAGCTTGAATCCCGGGACAGTTGCGAACACCGGGGAGCTGTTTTTT. Encoded protein: CASSLNPGTVANTGELFF.

This clonotype was observed many times. V usage is TRBV11-2 and J usage is TRBJ1-5; 12 nucleotides line up with TRBD1. CDR1 SGHAT and CDR2 FQNNGV come from the germline V gene. This CDR3 has 19 amino acids. The junction had 15 bases not matched to a gene; V was cut back by 5 bases and J by 4 bases. The CDR3 DNA follows: TGTGCCAGCAGCCTCCGCCGGGACAGGGGGCCCAGCTTGAATCAGCCCCAGCATTTT. This codes for CASSLRRDRGPSLNQPQHF.

The chain employs TRBV10-3 and TRBJ2-6, with unresolved D. The CDR3 has 16 amino acids. Between the trimmed V and J ends, which lost 3 bases and 4 bases, there was a span of 13 bases. Germline CDR1 and CDR2: ENHRY and SYGVKD. CDR3 in DNA: TGTGCCATCAGTGATCCTGACTTCTCAGGGGCCAACGTCCTGACTTTC. This sequence encodes CAISDPDFSGANVLTF.

The sample holds many counts of this clonotype. The chain recombines TRBV10-2 with TRBJ2-7; D call uncertain. V lost 0 bases, J lost 0 bases, and 15 bases lay in between. This CDR3 is built from 17 residues. The germline gives CDR1 WSHSY, CDR2 SAAADI. CDR3 sequence reads: CASSESSPGHSSYEQYF. CDR3 DNA: TGCGCCAGCAGTGAGTCGAGTCCTGGCCATAGCTCCTACGAGCAGTACTTC.

The gene calls are TRBV27 and TRBJ2-2; no reliable D call. V lost 1 base and J lost 2, with 14 bases in between. This CDR3 is built from 17 residues. Germline CDR1 reads MNHEY; CDR2 reads SMNVEV (reference sequence). CDR3 protein: CASSLYDSRLNTGELFF. CDR3 DNA: TGTGCCAGCAGTTTATACGATAGTCGACTCAACACCGGGGAGCTGTTTTTT.

V is TRBV7-6 and J is TRBJ1-2; 7 nucleotides agree with TRBD1. The CDR3 sequence is 15 residues long. Per germline, CDR1 SGHVS and CDR2 FNYEAQ. Unmatched junction bases numbered 9, after V lost 5 bases and J lost 3 bases. CDR3 bases: TGTGCCAGCAGCCCGTCGGGCAGGGGGTACTATGGCTACACCTTC. It specifies CASSPSGRGYYGYTF. Filled out from reference TRBV7-6 and TRBJ1-2, the complete variable domain reads GAGVSQSPRYKVTKRGQDVALRCDPISGHVSLYWYRQALGQGPEFLTYFNYEAQQDKSGLPNDRFSAERPEGSISTLTIQRTEQRDSAMYRCASSPSGRGYYGYTFGSGTRLTVV.

This clonotype was seen a few times. The chain's CDR3 is CASSLSGTRKETQYF. The CDR3 DNA sequence: TGTGCCAGCAGCTTATCGGGGACCAGGAAAGAGACCCAGTACTTC. The chain employs TRBV11-2 and TRBJ2-5, with D perhaps assigned TRBD1 or TRBD2 (5 bases each). The CDR3 spans 15 residues. The germline V gene has CDR1 SGHAT and CDR2 FQNNGV. V lost 2 bases and J 3 bases, leaving 13 bases between the germline ends.

The table lists this clonotype with many counts. For the CDR3, the DNA is TGCGCCAGCAGCCAAGATCATCCAGGTGACTACGAGCAGTACTTC. It is translated as CASSQDHPGDYEQYF. This chain joins TRBV4-3 and TRBJ2-7; D not certain. V was clipped by 0 bases and J by 3 bases, with 12 bases between them. Germline V lookup: CDR1 LGHNA, CDR2 YSLEER. The CDR3 runs 15 residues.

This clonotype came up many times. The chain links TRBV27 to TRBJ2-5, with D perhaps TRBD2 (6 bases). Deletions cut 0 bases from V and 5 bases from J, with 10 bases between. The CDR3 extends over 14 amino acids. Germline V gene sequence: CDR1 MNHEY, CDR2 SMNVEV (reference sequence). The CDR3 loop is CASSLSPGGETQYF. CDR3 nucleotide sequence: TGTGCCAGCAGTTTATCACCTGGGGGGGAGACCCAGTACTTC.

The gene calls are TRBV5-6 and TRBJ2-1; 14 nucleotides match TRBD2. CDR1 and CDR2 (germline): SGHDT, YYEEEE. V was clipped by 2 bases and J by 1 base; unmatched bases: 8. The CDR3 spans 19 residues. The CDR3 DNA follows: TGTGCCAGCAGCTTATGGGGACTAGCGGGAGTAAGGTCCTACAATGAGCAGTTCTTC. Its protein is CASSLWGLAGVRSYNEQFF.

This clonotype has at least ten counts. The CDR3 reads CASSPQTASEKLFF. The CDR3 DNA reads TGTGCCAGCAGCCCACAAACCGCTAGTGAAAAACTGTTTTTT. This rearrangement joins TRBV5-6 to TRBJ1-4; D is undetermined. From germline, CDR1 is SGHDT and CDR2 YYEEEE. V was cut by 4 bases and J by 7 bases, with 14 bases left in between. The CDR3 totals 14 residues.

There are many counts of this clonotype. This chain joins TRBV10-3 and TRBJ2-2; 8 bases map to TRBD1. The CDR3 runs 15 residues. Germline CDR1 is ENHRY and CDR2 is SYGVKD. J gave up 1 base and V 2 bases, and 0 bases lay outside the gene matches. The CDR3 sequence: CAISEGTGNTGELFF. The CDR3 nucleotides are TGTGCCATCAGTGAGGGGACAGGGAACACCGGGGAGCTGTTTTTT.

The V and J genes are TRBV15 and TRBJ1-2; D may be TRBD1 (5 bases). Between the trimmed V and J ends, which lost 2 bases and 6 bases, there was a span of 13 bases. The CDR3 length is 14 residues. Germline-derived CDR1 and CDR2 are LNHNV and YYDKDF (reference sequence). CDR3 bases: TGTGCCACCAGCAGATCCCGGCGGGGGGATGGCTACACCTTC. Protein product: CATSRSRRGDGYTF.

This clonotype has at least ten counts. The chain is built from TRBV7-8 and TRBJ1-4; D is unclear. This CDR3 contains 16 residues. Germline V gives CDR1 SGHVS, CDR2 FQNEAQ. Between the trimmed V and J ends, which lost 0 bases and 8 bases, there was a span of 16 bases. CDR3 DNA: TGTGCCAGCAGCTTAGCGCAGAGGGAGACACTCGAAAAACTGTTTTTT. This translates into CASSLAQRETLEKLFF. The full variable domain, in which reference TRBV7-8 and TRBJ1-4 provide the parts outside the CDR3, is GAGVSQSPRYKVAKRGQDVALRCDPISGHVSLFWYQQALGQGPEFLTYFQNEAQLDKSGLPSDRFFAERPEGSVSTLKIQRTQQEDSAVYLCASSLAQRETLEKLFFGSGTQLSVL.

This clonotype was observed at least ten times. The chain has TRBV28 and TRBJ1-1; D is unresolved. Trimming took 3 bases from V and 2 from J, leaving 10 bases between them. The germline CDR1 and CDR2 sequences are MDHEN and SYDVKM. CDR3 length: 14 residues. The CDR3 sequence is CASSLGEANTEAFF. The CDR3 coding sequence is TGTGCCAGCAGTTTGGGAGAGGCAAACACTGAAGCTTTCTTT.

Ten or more counts support this clonotype. J is TRBJ1-2 and V is TRBV12-3 or TRBV12-4; the match to TRBD1 covers 11 bases. The CDR3 is made up of 16 amino acids. Germline trimming cut 5 bases from V and 7 bases from J; bases unmatched to any gene: 12. The CDR3 sequence: CASSLGTGGRYGGYTF. The CDR3 DNA follows: TGTGCCAGCAGTCTCGGGACAGGGGGACGCTATGGTGGCTACACCTTC.